This T cell receptor beta chain was retrieved from a study of cytomegalovirus exposure and HLA in healthy donors. Study-level points and caveats: In a later analysis, at a false discovery rate of 0.05, some 15,000 TCR beta sequences were associated with HLA alleles. According to an earlier analysis, most TCR beta V segments yielded productive rearrangements about 87% or about 30% of the time.

This PCR relied on a set of 60 Vbeta primers and 13 Jbeta primers. Here immunoSEQ multiplex PCR was the method, and the copy in TCRdb shows in-frame clones only, minus some. The sample totals 65,000 to 95,000 clones. This CDR3 is 17 amino acids long. Germline V lookup: CDR1 SEHNR, CDR2 FQNEAQ (reference sequence). V lost 5 bases to trimming and J lost 0 bases, with 17 bases between them. Concerning this clone: Its antigen is unknown.

The clonotype comes from a man aged 25 to 45 in good health and CMV-seronegative. Sequenced material: PBMCs. J is TRBJ2-1 and V is TRBV7-9, with D unresolved. The CDR3 spells CASSPRFGQVSYNEQFF. For the CDR3, the DNA is TGTGCCAGCAGCCCCCGTTTCGGTCAGGTCTCCTACAATGAGCAGTTCTTC.